Shown below are 23 T cell receptor beta chains from a single sample sequenced in a study of T cell repertoires in ileal Crohn's disease. Time point of the sample: neoterminal ileum biopsy at postoperative endoscopy, about 6 months after surgery. Only in-frame clones appear in the TCRdb table, and some are missing; sequencing was by immunoSEQ multiplex PCR. The repertoire holds roughly 16,000 clones, approximately 77% seen once, with 4.2% in the top ten. Sequencing was performed on ileal tissue. All receptors come from an adult with Crohn's disease.

This clone was seen a handful of times. J is TRBJ2-3 and V is TRBV2; TRBD2 matches 8 bases. In germline, CDR1 is SNHLY, CDR2 FYNNEI. The CDR3 totals 14 residues. Unmatched junction bases numbered 5, after V lost 8 bases and J lost 1 base. CDR3 loop: CASQSGRGTDTQYF. CDR3 coding DNA: TGTGCCAGCCAAAGCGGGAGAGGCACAGATACGCAGTATTTT.

The chain combines TRBV28 with TRBJ1-2, with 8 bases fitting TRBD1. The V gene's germline CDR1 is MDHEN and CDR2 SYDVKM. The CDR3 is 13 residues long. The V and J ends lost 7 bases and 5 bases, in that order; junction bases with no gene match: 6. The CDR3: CASNVQGGYGYTF. CDR3 coding DNA: TGTGCCAGCAATGTACAGGGGGGATATGGCTACACCTTC.

This sequence joins TRBV18 and TRBJ1-2, with a possible D match to TRBD1 (6 bases). Trimming stripped 6 bases from V and 3 bases from J, with 11 bases between. The CDR3 totals 13 residues. The germline gives CDR1 KGHSH, CDR2 LQKENI. The CDR3 region is CASSSEGDYGYTF. In nucleotides, the CDR3 is TGTGCCAGCTCCTCTGAGGGGGACTATGGCTACACCTTC.

V and J are TRBV2 and TRBJ2-7, with unresolved D. Trimming took off 4 bases at V and 4 bases at J, with 8 bases between the two ends. In germline, CDR1 is SNHLY, CDR2 FYNNEI. The CDR3 spans 12 residues. The DNA of the CDR3 is TGTGCCAGCAGTGTTAGGCGGTACGAGCAGTACTTC. Translating it yields CASSVRRYEQYF.

This chain joins TRBV2 and TRBJ2-3; no clear D. V dropped 10 bases and J dropped 0 bases, with 11 bases sitting between them. Germline V lookup: CDR1 SNHLY, CDR2 FYNNEI. The CDR3 covers 13 residues. Written as DNA, the CDR3 is TGTGCCACCAATAGCCTGAGCACAGATACGCAGTATTTT. Residues: CATNSLSTDTQYF.

V and J are TRBV11-3 and TRBJ2-1, with 16 bases identical to TRBD2. The CDR3 is made up of 17 amino acids. From germline, CDR1 is SGHNT and CDR2 YENEEA. The J segment lost 6 bases and the V segment lost 7 bases, leaving 9 bases of the junction unmatched. In DNA, the CDR3 is TGTGCCAGCACCGGGACTAGCGGGGGGGCTTTCGTCAATGAGCAGTTCTTC. Its protein product is CASTGTSGGAFVNEQFF.

J is TRBJ2-2 and V is TRBV10-3, with TRBD2 as a possible D gene (6 bases). Per the germline V gene, CDR1 is ENHRY and CDR2 is SYGVKD. The germline V and J ends were trimmed by 7 bases and 2 bases, with 11 bases remaining between them. The CDR3 has 14 residues. The CDR3 DNA sequence: TGTGCCATCAAACCCGGGGGAAACACCGGGGAGCTGTTTTTT. Encoded protein: CAIKPGGNTGELFF.

J is TRBJ1-2 and V is TRBV29-1; TRBD1 matches at 7 bases. The length of the CDR3 is 13 residues. Germline loops: CDR1 SQVTM, CDR2 ANQGSEA. The ends lost 7 bases at V and 1 base at J; junction bases unmatched: 6. In nucleotides, the CDR3 is TGCAGCGCGGGAGACAGGGTTAACTATGGCTACACCTTC. Translated: CSAGDRVNYGYTF.

This sequence joins TRBV7-8 and TRBJ2-5; the match to TRBD1 covers 7 bases. The germline CDR1 and CDR2 sequences are SGHVS and FQNEAQ. V lost 0 bases and J lost 4; bases outside the gene matches: 2. The CDR3 is 14 amino acids. CDR3 loop: CASSLAAGGETQYF. The CDR3 bases are TGTGCCAGCAGCTTAGCTGCAGGGGGAGAGACCCAGTACTTC.

The chain links TRBV7-2 to TRBJ2-2, with 8 bases that match TRBD1. The germline gives CDR1 SGHTA, CDR2 FQGNSA. The CDR3 is 14 amino acids. V gave up 6 bases and J gave up 4 bases; unmatched junction bases: 4. CDR3 in DNA: TGTGCCAGCAGTTTAACAGGGGGCACCGGGGAGCTGTTTTTT. This translates into CASSLTGGTGELFF.

This chain uses TRBV23-1 with TRBJ2-1; 9 bases align to TRBD1. TRBV23-1 is designated an ORF whose function remains uncertain. Germline trimming cut 3 bases from V and 6 bases from J; bases unmatched to any gene: 12. The CDR3 runs to 17 residues. The CDR3 DNA reads as TGCGCCAGCAGTCAGTTCCGCCGGGACAGGGAATGCAATGAGCAGTTCTTC. Protein: CASSQFRRDRECNEQFF.

CDR3 nucleotide sequence: TGTGCCACCAGAAAAGAGGCCCTCCCCCGGGGCACCGGGGAGCTGTTTTTT. Translating gives CATRKEALPRGTGELFF. The chain has TRBV21-1 and TRBJ2-2; the table's D call, TRBD2, was not checked against the DNA. TRBV21-1 constitutes a pseudogene. The CDR3 has 17 residues.

This clone is labeled medium-sized (0.01 to 0.1%). V is TRBV19 and J is TRBJ1-3; a weak D match, TRBD1 (5 bases). The length of the CDR3 is 14 residues. The V gene lost 9 bases and the J gene lost 0 bases, with 12 bases spanning the gap. Germline assignment: CDR1 LNHDA and CDR2 SQIVND (reference sequence). This CDR3 reads CASTRGGSGNTIYF. CDR3 coding DNA: TGTGCCAGCACTAGGGGAGGCTCTGGAAACACCATATATTTT.

This clone was detected only a few times. This chain connects TRBV29-1 to TRBJ2-5; 12 positions agree with TRBD2. Trimming at V came to 1 base and at J to 5 bases, leaving 2 bases not matched to a gene. Per the germline V gene, CDR1 is SQVTM and CDR2 is ANQGSEA. This CDR3 has 14 amino acids. In nucleotides, the CDR3 is TGCAGCGTTGAAGGACTAGCGGGAGTTGAGACCCAGTACTTC. Protein sequence: CSVEGLAGVETQYF.

The V and J genes are TRBV4-1 and TRBJ2-3; TRBD2 matches 12 bases. Germline trimming cut 4 bases from V and 7 bases from J; bases unmatched to any gene: 6. The CDR3 covers 15 residues. Germline loops: CDR1 MGHRA, CDR2 YSYEKL. CDR3 region: CASSPQTSGGHTQYF. The CDR3 bases are TGCGCCAGCAGCCCGCAGACTAGCGGGGGCCATACGCAGTATTTT.

The V and J genes are TRBV7-2 and TRBJ2-1; 14 nucleotides match TRBD2. The CDR3 runs to 16 residues. The germline V gene encodes CDR1 SGHTA and CDR2 FQGNSA. The trim removed 5 bases at V and 9 bases at J, leaving 9 bases unmatched. CDR3 nucleotides: TGTGCCAGCAGCCGGGGGACTAGCGGGGGATTGGGTGAGCAGTTCTTC. Protein product: CASSRGTSGGLGEQFF.

This clone turned up a few times. In DNA form, the CDR3 reads TGTGCCAGCAGCTTAAGCGGCCCACAGGGGGGACAGCCCCAGCATTTT. Its protein is CASSLSGPQGGQPQHF. This chain connects TRBV7-9 to TRBJ1-5; 8 bases match TRBD1. CDR3 size: 16 residues. Germline-derived CDR1 and CDR2 are SEHNR and FQNEAQ (reference sequence). After removal of 2 bases from V and 7 bases from J, the junction contained 10 bases not matched to a gene. The variable domain in full, with the rest retrieved from reference TRBV7-9 and TRBJ1-5, is DTGVSQNPRHKITKRGQNVTFRCDPISEHNRLYWYRQTLGQGPEFLTYFQNEAQLEKSRLLSDRFSAERPKGSFSTLEIQRTEQGDSAMYLCASSLSGPQGGQPQHFGDGTRLSIL.

This clone was seen only a few times. This chain links TRBV7-8 with TRBJ2-5, with 14 bases aligning to TRBD2. Germline V gene lookup returns CDR1 SGHVS and CDR2 FQNEAQ. CDR3 length: 20 residues. J was trimmed by 4 bases and V by 1 base; bases with no gene match: 14. Here the CDR3 reads CASSLVPGGLAGVEAETQYF. The CDR3 DNA reads TGTGCCAGCAGCTTAGTACCGGGGGGACTAGCGGGAGTTGAGGCAGAGACCCAGTACTTC.

The count of this clone is one. This rearrangement joins TRBV30 to TRBJ1-1, with D possibly matching TRBD1 (6 bases). The ends were cut back, 0 bases at V and 4 bases at J, with 9 bases in the middle. Germline assignment: CDR1 GTSNPN and CDR2 SVGIG (reference sequence). The CDR3 has 13 amino acids. CDR3 loop: CAWSVRGGTEAFF. CDR3 in DNA: TGTGCCTGGAGTGTACGAGGGGGCACTGAAGCTTTCTTT.

This chain joins TRBV5-8 and TRBJ2-5; TRBD2 aligns across 7 bases. Germline loops: CDR1 SGHTS, CDR2 YDEGEE. V trimming: 4 bases; J trimming: 4 bases; junction bases outside the gene matches: 16. The CDR3 is 17 amino acids. CDR3 in amino acids: CASSPGSGVGRGETQYF. The CDR3 DNA follows: TGTGCCAGCAGCCCAGGGAGCGGGGTGGGGCGTGGAGAGACCCAGTACTTC.

CDR3 DNA: TGTGCCAGCAAAGGGACAGAGAATTCACCCCTCCACTTT. Its protein product is CASKGTENSPLHF. The chain couples TRBV27 to TRBJ1-6, with TRBD1 identical over 7 bases. Per germline, CDR1 MNHEY and CDR2 SMNVEV (reference sequence). The CDR3 totals 13 residues. After removal of 7 bases from V and 7 bases from J, the junction contained 4 bases not matched to a gene.

This sequence joins TRBV28 and TRBJ1-1; TRBD1 matches at 11 bases. The CDR3 extends over 15 amino acids. Germline lookup yields CDR1 MDHEN and CDR2 SYDVKM. V shed 5 bases and J 6 bases; nucleotides not matched to a gene: 8. In DNA, the CDR3 is TGTGCCAGCAGTCCGTGGACAGGGGGCAGGTCTGAAGCTTTCTTT. Amino acids: CASSPWTGGRSEAFF.

The genes are TRBV30 and TRBJ1-1; the D is unclear. This CDR3 region has 13 residues. Trimming removed 2 bases from V and 1 base from J, with 8 bases in between. Germline lookup yields CDR1 GTSNPN and CDR2 SVGIG (reference sequence). DNA for the CDR3: TGTGCCTGGAGTCCGACAAGGAACACTGAAGCTTTCTTT. This codes for CAWSPTRNTEAFF.